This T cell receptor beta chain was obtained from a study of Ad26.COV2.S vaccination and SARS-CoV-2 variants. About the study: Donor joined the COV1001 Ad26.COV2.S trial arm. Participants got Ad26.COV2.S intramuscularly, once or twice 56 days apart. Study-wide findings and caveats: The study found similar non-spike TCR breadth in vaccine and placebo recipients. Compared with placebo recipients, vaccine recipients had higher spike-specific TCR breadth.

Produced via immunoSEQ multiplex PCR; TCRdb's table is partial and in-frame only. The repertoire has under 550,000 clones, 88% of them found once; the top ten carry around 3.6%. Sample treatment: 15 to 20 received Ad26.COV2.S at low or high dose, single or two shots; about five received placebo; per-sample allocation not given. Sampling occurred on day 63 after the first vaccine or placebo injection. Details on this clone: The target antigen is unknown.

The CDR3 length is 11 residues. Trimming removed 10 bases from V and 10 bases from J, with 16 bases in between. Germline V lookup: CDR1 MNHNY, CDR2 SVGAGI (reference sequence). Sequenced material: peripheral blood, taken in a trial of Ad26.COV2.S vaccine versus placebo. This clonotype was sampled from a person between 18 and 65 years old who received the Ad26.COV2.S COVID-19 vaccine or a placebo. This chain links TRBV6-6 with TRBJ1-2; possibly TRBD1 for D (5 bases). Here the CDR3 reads CATSLGQNYTF. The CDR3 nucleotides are TGTGCCACCTCCCTGGGGCAGAACTACACCTTC.